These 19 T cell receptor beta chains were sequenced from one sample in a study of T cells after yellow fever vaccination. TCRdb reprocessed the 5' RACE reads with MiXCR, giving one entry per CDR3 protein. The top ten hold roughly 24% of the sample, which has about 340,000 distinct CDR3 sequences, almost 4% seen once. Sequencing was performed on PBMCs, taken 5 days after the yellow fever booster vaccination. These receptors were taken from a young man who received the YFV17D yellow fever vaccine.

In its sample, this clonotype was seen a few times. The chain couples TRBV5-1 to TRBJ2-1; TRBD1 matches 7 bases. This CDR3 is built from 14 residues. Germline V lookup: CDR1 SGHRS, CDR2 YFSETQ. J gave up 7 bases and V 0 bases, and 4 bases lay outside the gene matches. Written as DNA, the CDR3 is TGCGCCAGCAGCTTGGTACAGGGGATGAATGAGCAGTTCTTC. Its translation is CASSLVQGMNEQFF.

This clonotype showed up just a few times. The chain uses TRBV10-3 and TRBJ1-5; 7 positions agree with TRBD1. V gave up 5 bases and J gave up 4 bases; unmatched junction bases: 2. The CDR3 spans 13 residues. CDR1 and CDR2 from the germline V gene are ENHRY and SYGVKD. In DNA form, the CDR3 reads TGTGCCATCAGTACAGGGGAGAATCAGCCCCAGCATTTT. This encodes CAISTGENQPQHF.

CDR3 coding DNA: TGTGCCAGCAGCTTATGGGACAGGGGCTTTATGAACACTGAAGCTTTCTTT. It encodes CASSLWDRGFMNTEAFF. This chain uses TRBV7-2 with TRBJ1-1, with 10 bases lining up with TRBD1. Losses at the gene ends were 2 bases for V and 0 bases for J; bases not matched to a gene: 6. There are 17 residues in the CDR3. Per germline, CDR1 SGHTA and CDR2 FQGNSA.

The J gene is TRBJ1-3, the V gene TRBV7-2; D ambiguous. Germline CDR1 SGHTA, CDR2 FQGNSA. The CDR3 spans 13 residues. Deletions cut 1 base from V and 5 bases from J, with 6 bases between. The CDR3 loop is CASSLGYRNTIYF. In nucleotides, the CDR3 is TGTGCCAGCAGCTTAGGTTACAGAAACACCATATATTTT.

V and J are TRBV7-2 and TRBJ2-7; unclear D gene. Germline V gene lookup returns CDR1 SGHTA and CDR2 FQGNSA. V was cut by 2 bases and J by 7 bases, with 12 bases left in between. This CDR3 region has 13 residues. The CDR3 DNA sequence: TGTGCCAGCAGCTTAAGTGCCGCGAAAGAGCAGTACGTC. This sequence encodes CASSLSAAKEQYV.

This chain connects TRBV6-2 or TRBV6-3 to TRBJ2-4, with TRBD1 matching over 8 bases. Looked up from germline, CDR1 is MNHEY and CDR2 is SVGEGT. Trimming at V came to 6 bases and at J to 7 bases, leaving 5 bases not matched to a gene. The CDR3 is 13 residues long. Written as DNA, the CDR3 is TGTGCCAGCAGCCAAGCAGGGGGCAACATTCAGTACTTC. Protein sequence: CASSQAGGNIQYF.

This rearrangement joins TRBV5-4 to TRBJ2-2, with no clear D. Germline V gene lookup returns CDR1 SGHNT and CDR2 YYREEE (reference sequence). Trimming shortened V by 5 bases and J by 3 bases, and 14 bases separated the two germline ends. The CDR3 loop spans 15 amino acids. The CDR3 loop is CASSYPVGHTGELFF. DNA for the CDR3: TGTGCCAGCAGTTACCCGGTAGGGCACACCGGGGAGCTGTTTTTT.

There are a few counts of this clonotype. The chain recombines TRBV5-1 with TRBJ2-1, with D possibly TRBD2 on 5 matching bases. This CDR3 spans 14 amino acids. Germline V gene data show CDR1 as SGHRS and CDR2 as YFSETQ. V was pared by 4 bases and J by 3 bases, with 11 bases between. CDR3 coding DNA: TGCGCCAGCAGCACGGACGGGGTCTACAATGAGCAGTTCTTC. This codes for CASSTDGVYNEQFF. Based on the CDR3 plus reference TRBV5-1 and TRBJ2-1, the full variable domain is KAGVTQTPRYLIKTRGQQVTLSCSPISGHRSVSWYQQTPGQGLQFLFEYFSETQRNKGNFPGRFSGRQFSNSRSEMNVSTLELGDSALYLCASSTDGVYNEQFFGPGTRLTVL.

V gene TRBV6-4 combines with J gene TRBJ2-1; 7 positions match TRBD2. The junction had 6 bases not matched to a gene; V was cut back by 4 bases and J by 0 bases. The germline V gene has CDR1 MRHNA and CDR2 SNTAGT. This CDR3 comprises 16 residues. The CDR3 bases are TGTGCCAGCAGTGTCAAAGCGGGGAGCTCCTACAATGAGCAGTTCTTC. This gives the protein CASSVKAGSSYNEQFF.

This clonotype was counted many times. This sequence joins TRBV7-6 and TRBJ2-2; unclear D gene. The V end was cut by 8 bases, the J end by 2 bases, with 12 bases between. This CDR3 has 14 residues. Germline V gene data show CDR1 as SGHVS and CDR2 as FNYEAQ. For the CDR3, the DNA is TGTGCCAGCCGTCGGGCCTCCAACACCGGGGAGCTGTTTTTT. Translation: CASRRASNTGELFF.

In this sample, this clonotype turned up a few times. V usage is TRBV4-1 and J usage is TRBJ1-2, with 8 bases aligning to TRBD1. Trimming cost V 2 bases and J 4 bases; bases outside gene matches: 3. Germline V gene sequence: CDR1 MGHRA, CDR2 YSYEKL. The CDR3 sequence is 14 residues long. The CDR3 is CASSQNQGAYGYTF. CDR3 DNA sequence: TGCGCCAGCAGCCAAAACCAGGGGGCCTATGGCTACACCTTC.

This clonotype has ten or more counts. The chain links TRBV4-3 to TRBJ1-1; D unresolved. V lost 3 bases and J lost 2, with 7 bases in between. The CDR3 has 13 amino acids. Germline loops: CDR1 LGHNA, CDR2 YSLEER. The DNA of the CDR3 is TGCGCCAGCAGCCACCGGGTAAACACTGAAGCTTTCTTT. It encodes CASSHRVNTEAFF.

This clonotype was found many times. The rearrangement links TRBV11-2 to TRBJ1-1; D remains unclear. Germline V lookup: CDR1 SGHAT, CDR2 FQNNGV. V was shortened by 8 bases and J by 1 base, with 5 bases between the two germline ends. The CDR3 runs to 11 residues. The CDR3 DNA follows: TGTGCCAGCGGGTGGAACACTGAAGCTTTCTTT. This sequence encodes CASGWNTEAFF.

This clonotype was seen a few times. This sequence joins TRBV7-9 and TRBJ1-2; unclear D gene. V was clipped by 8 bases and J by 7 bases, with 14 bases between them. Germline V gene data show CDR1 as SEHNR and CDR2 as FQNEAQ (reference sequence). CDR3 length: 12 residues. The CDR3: CASDRGSGGYTF. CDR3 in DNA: TGTGCCAGCGACCGGGGTTCAGGTGGCTACACCTTC.

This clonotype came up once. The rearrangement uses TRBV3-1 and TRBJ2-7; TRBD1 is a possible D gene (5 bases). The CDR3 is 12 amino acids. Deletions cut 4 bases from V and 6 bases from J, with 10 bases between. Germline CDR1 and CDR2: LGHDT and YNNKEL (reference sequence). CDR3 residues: CASSLTGLEQYF. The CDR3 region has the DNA TGTGCCAGCAGCCTCACAGGTCTCGAGCAGTACTTC.

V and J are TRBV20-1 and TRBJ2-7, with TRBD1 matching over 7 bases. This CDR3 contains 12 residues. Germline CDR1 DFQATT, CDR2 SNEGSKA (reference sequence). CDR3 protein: CSVRGPSYEQYF. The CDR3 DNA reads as TGCAGCGTTAGGGGGCCGTCCTACGAGCAGTACTTC.

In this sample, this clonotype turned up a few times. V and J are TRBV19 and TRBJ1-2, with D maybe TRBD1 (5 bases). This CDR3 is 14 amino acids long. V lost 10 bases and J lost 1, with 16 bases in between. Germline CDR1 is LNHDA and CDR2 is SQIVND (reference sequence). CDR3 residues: CATDVEGSNYGYTF. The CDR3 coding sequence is TGTGCCACCGACGTGGAGGGGAGTAACTATGGCTACACCTTC.

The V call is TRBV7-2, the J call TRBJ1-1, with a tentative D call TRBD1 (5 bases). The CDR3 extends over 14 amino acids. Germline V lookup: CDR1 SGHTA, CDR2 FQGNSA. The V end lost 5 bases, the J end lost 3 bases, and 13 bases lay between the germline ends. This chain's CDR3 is CASSNTYRYTEAFF. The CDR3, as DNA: TGTGCCAGCAGCAATACCTACAGGTACACTGAAGCTTTCTTT.

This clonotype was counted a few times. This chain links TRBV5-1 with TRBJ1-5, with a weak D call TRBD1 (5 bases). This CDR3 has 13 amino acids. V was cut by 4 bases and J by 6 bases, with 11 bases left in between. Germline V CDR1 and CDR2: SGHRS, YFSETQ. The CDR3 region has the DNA TGCGCCAGCAGCCCGTCAGGGCCTCAGCCCCAGCATTTT. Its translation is CASSPSGPQPQHF.